These 11 T cell receptor beta chains were all obtained from the same sample, sequenced in a study of T cell responses to AZD1222 COVID-19 vaccine. Assay used: immunoSEQ multiplex PCR; TCRdb lists only in-frame clones, some missing. The sample has some 150,000 clones, roughly 90% seen once. The sequencing here drew on peripheral blood, taken on day 0 of AZD1222 vaccination. Receptor source: an adult in good health.

J is TRBJ2-1 and V is TRBV29-1; D ambiguous. Germline CDR1 is SQVTM and CDR2 is ANQGSEA. The CDR3 extends over 15 amino acids. V lost 4 bases and J lost 0, with 13 bases in between. CDR3 sequence (DNA): TGCAGCGTTGCTGTTTCCCCCAGCTCCTACAATGAGCAGTTCTTC. This sequence encodes CSVAVSPSSYNEQFF.

Regarding this clone: The sample holds other DNA sequences that translate to the same CDR3. The chain combines TRBV6-5 with TRBJ2-6; D possibly corresponds to TRBD2 (5 bases). V was pared by 6 bases and J by 4 bases, with 13 bases between. The CDR3 contains 15 residues. Germline CDR1 is MNHEY and CDR2 is SVGAGI. CDR3 sequence (DNA): TGTGCCAGCAGGAGAGAGGGCTCCGGGGCCAACGTCCTGACTTTC. Protein sequence: CASRREGSGANVLTF.

This clone occurred once. This chain joins TRBV6-5 and TRBJ1-1; the D is unclear. Deletions cut 7 bases from V and 0 bases from J, with 9 bases between. Germline CDR1 and CDR2: MNHEY and SVGAGI. The CDR3 runs 13 residues. The CDR3 bases are TGTGCCAGCATGCAGAGAATGAACACTGAAGCTTTCTTT. This encodes CASMQRMNTEAFF.

The chain joins TRBV18 to TRBJ2-7, with D perhaps being TRBD1 or TRBD2 (5 bases each). Trimming cost V 3 bases and J 0 bases, with 9 bases left between them. Germline V lookup: CDR1 KGHSH, CDR2 LQKENI. CDR3 length: 14 residues. DNA for the CDR3: TGTGCCAGCTCACCGGGGACGGTCTCCTACGAGCAGTACTTC. This translates into CASSPGTVSYEQYF.

The rearrangement uses TRBV9 and TRBJ2-5, with TRBD2 identical over 7 bases. Trimming at V came to 1 base and at J to 4 bases, leaving 7 bases not matched to a gene. This CDR3 spans 15 amino acids. From germline, CDR1 is SGDLS and CDR2 YYNGEE. CDR3 amino acids: CASSVTTGGPETQYF. The CDR3 region has the DNA TGTGCCAGCAGCGTAACCACGGGGGGACCAGAGACCCAGTACTTC.

The chain joins TRBV19 to TRBJ2-7; 7 positions agree with TRBD1. This CDR3 has 14 amino acids. The trim removed 5 bases at V and 3 bases at J, leaving 7 bases unmatched. Germline-derived CDR1 and CDR2 are LNHDA and SQIVND (reference sequence). The CDR3 DNA reads TGTGCCAGTAGTCGACCCGGGACAGTCTACGAGCAGTACTTC. Translated: CASSRPGTVYEQYF.

The chain uses TRBV5-1 and TRBJ2-3, with D uncertain. The CDR3 consists of 15 residues. Germline CDR1 and CDR2: SGHRS and YFSETQ. The germline V and J ends were trimmed by 4 bases and 4 bases, with 16 bases remaining between them. CDR3 DNA: TGCGCCAGCAGCCCATTCCGTGGTGGTGCAGATACGCAGTATTTT. Its translation is CASSPFRGGADTQYF.

This sequence joins TRBV3-1 (or the pseudogene TRBV3-2) and TRBJ1-1; D not resolved. The CDR3 extends over 13 amino acids. Looked up from germline, CDR1 is LGHDT and CDR2 is YNNKEL (reference sequence). V was shortened by 0 bases and J by 8 bases, with 10 bases between the two germline ends. CDR3 residues: CASSQEGVTEAFF. As DNA, the CDR3 is TGTGCCAGCAGCCAAGAGGGAGTGACAGAAGCTTTCTTT.

The CDR3 is CASSDAGATAYEQYF. The CDR3 nucleotides read TGTGCCAGCAGTGACGCTGGGGCGACGGCCTACGAGCAGTACTTC. The chain combines TRBV2 with TRBJ2-7; D may be TRBD1 (5 bases). CDR3 length: 15 amino acids. Germline loops: CDR1 SNHLY, CDR2 FYNNEI. V dropped 3 bases and J dropped 2 bases, with 14 bases sitting between them.

For the CDR3, the DNA is TGTGCCAGCAGTCCAGGGGTGATTAATGAAAAACTGTTTTTT. It codes for CASSPGVINEKLFF. V usage is TRBV6-5 and J usage is TRBJ1-4; possibly TRBD1 for D (6 bases). Germline loops: CDR1 MNHEY, CDR2 SVGAGI. CDR3 length: 14 residues. Trimming removed 5 bases from V and 4 bases from J, with 11 bases in between.

The rearrangement uses TRBV18 and TRBJ2-3; 10 bases align to TRBD1. Germline lookup yields CDR1 KGHSH and CDR2 LQKENI. Losses at the gene ends were 0 bases for V and 5 bases for J; bases not matched to a gene: 5. The CDR3 covers 16 residues. CDR3 sequence reads: CASSPPDRGTGDTQYF. Here the CDR3 DNA reads TGTGCCAGCTCACCACCGGACAGGGGGACTGGAGATACGCAGTATTTT.